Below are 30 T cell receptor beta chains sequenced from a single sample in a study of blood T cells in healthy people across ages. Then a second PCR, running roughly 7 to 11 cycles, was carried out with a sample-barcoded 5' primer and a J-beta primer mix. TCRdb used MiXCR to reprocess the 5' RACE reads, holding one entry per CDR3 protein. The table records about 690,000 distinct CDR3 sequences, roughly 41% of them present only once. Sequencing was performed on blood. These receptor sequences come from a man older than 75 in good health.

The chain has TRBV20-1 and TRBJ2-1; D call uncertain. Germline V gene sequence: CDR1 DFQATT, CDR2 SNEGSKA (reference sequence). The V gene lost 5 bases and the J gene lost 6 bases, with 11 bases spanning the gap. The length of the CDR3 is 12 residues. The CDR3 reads CSAWGKGNEQFF. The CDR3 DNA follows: TGCAGTGCTTGGGGAAAGGGCAATGAGCAGTTCTTC.

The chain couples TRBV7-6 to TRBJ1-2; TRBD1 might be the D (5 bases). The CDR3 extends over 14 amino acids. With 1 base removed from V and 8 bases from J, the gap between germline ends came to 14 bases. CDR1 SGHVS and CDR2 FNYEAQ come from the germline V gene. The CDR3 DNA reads TGTGCCAGCAGCTTAGGGGGGATCGGTGGGGGCTACACCTTC. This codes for CASSLGGIGGGYTF.

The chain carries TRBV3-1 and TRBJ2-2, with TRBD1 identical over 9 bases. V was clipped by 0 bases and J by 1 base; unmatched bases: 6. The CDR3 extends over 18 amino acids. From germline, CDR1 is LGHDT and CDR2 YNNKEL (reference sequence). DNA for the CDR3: TGTGCCAGCAGCCAAGAAGGGACAGGGTCCTTGAACACCGGGGAGCTGTTTTTT. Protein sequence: CASSQEGTGSLNTGELFF.

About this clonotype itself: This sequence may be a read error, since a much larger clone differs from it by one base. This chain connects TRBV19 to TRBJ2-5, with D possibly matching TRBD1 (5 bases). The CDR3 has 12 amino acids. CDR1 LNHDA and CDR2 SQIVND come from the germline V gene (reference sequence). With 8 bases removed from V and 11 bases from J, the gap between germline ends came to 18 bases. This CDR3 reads CASVSGFGEQYF. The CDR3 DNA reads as TGTGCCAGTGTATCAGGGTTCGGTGAGCAGTACTTC. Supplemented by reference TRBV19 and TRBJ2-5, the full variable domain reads DGGITQSPKYLFRKEGQNVTLSCEQNLNHDAMYWYRQDPGQGLRLIYYSQIVNDFQKGDIAEGYSVSREKKESFPLTVTSAQKNPTAFYLCASVSGFGEQYFGPGTRLLVL.

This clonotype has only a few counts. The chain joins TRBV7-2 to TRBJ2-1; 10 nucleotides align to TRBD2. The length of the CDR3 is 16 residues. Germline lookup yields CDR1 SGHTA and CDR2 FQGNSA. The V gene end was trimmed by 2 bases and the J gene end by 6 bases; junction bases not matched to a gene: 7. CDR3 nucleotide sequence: TGTGCCAGCAGCTTACAGCGGGGGGGCTTCGGCAATGAGCAGTTCTTC. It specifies CASSLQRGGFGNEQFF. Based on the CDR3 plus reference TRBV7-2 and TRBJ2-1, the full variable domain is GAGVSQSPSNKVTEKGKDVELRCDPISGHTALYWYRQSLGQGLEFLIYFQGNSAPDKSGLPSDRFSAERTGGSVSTLTIQRTQQEDSAVYLCASSLQRGGFGNEQFFGPGTRLTVL.

This chain's CDR3 is CSARRPSGGPYEQYF. In DNA form, the CDR3 reads TGCAGTGCTAGACGGCCTAGCGGGGGACCCTACGAGCAGTACTTC. This chain connects TRBV20-1 to TRBJ2-4, with 10 bases identical to TRBD2. TRBJ2-7 explains the end of the DNA better; the J call may be wrong. Germline V gives CDR1 DFQATT, CDR2 SNEGSKA (reference sequence). The length of the CDR3 is 15 residues.

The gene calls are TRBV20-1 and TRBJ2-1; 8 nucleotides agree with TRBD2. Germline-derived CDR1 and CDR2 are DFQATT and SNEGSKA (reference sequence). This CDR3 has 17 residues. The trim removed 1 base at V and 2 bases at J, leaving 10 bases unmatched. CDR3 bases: TGCAGTGCTAGAGTACCGCTTATCGGGAGGGCCTACAATGAGCAGTTCTTC. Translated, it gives CSARVPLIGRAYNEQFF.

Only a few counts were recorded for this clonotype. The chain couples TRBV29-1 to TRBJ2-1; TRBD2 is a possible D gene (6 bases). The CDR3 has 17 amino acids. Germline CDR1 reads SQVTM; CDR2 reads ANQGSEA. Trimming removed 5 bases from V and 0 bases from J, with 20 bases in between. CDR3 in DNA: TGCAGCGTTCTCCCCGGGACTCGCACGAGCTCCTACAATGAGCAGTTCTTC. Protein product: CSVLPGTRTSSYNEQFF.

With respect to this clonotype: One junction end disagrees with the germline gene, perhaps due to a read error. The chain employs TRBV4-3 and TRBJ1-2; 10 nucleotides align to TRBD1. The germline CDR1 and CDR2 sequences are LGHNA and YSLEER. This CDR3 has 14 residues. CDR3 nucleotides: TGCACCAGCAGCCGGGACAGGGGTGGATATGGCTACACCTTC. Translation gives CTSSRDRGGYGYTF.

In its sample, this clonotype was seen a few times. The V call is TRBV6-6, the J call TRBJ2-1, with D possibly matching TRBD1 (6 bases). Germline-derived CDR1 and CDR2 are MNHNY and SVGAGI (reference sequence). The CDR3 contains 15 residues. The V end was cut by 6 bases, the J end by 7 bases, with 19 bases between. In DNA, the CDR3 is TGTGCCAGCAGGAAACAGGGAACCCTATTGAATGAGCAGTTCTTC. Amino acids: CASRKQGTLLNEQFF.

The CDR3 loop reads CSAGLAEETQYF. The CDR3 DNA sequence: TGCAGTGCCGGACTAGCGGAAGAGACCCAGTACTTC. V usage is TRBV20-1 and J usage is TRBJ2-5, with 10 bases lining up with TRBD2. V gave up 6 bases and J gave up 3 bases; unmatched junction bases: 1. This CDR3 spans 12 amino acids. Germline V gene lookup returns CDR1 DFQATT and CDR2 SNEGSKA (reference sequence).

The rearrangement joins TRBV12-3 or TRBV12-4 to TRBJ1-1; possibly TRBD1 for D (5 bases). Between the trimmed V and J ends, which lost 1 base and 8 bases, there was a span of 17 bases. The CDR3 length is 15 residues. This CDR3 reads CASSLDGTPGDEAFF. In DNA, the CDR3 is TGTGCCAGCAGTTTAGACGGCACTCCCGGGGACGAAGCTTTCTTT.

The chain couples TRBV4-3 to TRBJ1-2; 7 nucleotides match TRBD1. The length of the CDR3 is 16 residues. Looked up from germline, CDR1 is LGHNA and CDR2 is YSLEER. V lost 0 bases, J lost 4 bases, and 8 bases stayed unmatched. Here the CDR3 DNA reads TGCGCCAGCAGCCAAGATGTAAGACAGGGACCCTATGGCTACACCTTC. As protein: CASSQDVRQGPYGYTF.

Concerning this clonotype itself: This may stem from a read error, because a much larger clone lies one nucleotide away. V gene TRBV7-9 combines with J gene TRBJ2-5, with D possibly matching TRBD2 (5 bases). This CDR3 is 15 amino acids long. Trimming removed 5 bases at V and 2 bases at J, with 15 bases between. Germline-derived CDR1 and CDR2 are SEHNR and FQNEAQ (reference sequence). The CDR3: CASSPPGNPQETQYF. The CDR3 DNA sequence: TGTGCCAGCAGCCCACCGGGGAACCCTCAAGAGACCCAGTACTTC.

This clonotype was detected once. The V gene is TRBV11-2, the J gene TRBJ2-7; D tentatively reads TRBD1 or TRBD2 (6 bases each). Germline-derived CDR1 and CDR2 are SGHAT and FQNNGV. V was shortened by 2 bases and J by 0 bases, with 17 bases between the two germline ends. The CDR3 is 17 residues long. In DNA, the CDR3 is TGTGCCAGCAGCTTATCGGGGGCCGGGACCAGCTCCTACGAGCAGTACTTC. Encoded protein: CASSLSGAGTSSYEQYF.

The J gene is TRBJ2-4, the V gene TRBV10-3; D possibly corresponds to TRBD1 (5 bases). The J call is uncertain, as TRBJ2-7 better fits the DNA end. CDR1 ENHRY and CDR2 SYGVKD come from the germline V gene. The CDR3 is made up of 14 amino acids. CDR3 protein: CATLKGLPPYEQYF. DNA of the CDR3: TGTGCCACCCTTAAGGGGCTACCGCCCTACGAGCAGTACTTC.

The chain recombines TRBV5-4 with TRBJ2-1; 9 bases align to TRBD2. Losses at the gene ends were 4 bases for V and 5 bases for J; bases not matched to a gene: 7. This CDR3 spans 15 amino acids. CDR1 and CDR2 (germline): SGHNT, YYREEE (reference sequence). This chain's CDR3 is CASSPSGRTNNEQFF. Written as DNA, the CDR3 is TGTGCCAGCAGCCCAAGCGGGAGGACTAACAATGAGCAGTTCTTC.

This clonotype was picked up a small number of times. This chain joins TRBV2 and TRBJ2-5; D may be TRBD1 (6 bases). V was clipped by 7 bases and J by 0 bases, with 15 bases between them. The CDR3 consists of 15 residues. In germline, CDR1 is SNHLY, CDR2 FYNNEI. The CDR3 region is CASMPTGIYQETQYF. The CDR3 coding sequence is TGTGCCAGCATGCCGACAGGAATCTACCAAGAGACCCAGTACTTC.

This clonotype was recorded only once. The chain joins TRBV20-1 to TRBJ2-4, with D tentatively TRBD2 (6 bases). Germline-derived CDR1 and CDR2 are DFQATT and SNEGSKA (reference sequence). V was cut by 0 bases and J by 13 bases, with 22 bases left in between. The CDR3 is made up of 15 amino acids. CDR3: CSARDRGNPLREQYF. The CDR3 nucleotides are TGCAGTGCTAGAGATAGGGGTAACCCGCTACGGGAGCAGTACTTC.

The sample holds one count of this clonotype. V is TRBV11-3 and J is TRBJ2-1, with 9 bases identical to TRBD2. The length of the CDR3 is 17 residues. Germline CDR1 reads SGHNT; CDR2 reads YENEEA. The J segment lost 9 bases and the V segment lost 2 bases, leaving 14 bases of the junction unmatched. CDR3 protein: CASSLPPRGREGPEQFF. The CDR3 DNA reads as TGTGCCAGCAGCTTACCTCCCCGTGGGCGGGAGGGCCCTGAGCAGTTCTTC. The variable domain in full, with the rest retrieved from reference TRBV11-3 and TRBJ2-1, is EAGVVQSPRYKIIEKKQPVAFWCNPISGHNTLYWYLQNLGQGPELLIRYENEEAVDDSQLPKDRFSAERLKGVDSTLKIQPAELGDSAVYLCASSLPPRGREGPEQFFGPGTRLTVL.

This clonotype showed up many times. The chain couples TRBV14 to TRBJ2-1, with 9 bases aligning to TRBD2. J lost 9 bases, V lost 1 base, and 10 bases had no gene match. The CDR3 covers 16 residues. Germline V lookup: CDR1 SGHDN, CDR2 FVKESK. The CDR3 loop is CASSQGIAGGQSEQFF. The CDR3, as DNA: TGTGCCAGCAGCCAAGGAATCGCGGGGGGGCAATCTGAGCAGTTCTTC.

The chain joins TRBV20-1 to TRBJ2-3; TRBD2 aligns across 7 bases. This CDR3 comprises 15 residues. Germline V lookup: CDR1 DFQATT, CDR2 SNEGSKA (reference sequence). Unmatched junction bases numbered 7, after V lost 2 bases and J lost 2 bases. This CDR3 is CSARKSGVPTDTQYF. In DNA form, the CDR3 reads TGCAGTGCTAGAAAAAGCGGGGTACCCACAGATACGCAGTATTTT.

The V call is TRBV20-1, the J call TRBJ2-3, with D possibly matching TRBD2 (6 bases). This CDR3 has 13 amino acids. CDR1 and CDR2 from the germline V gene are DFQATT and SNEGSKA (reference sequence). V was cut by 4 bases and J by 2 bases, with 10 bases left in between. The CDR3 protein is CSATRDSTDTQYF. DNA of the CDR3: TGCAGTGCTACTCGGGACTCCACAGATACGCAGTATTTT.

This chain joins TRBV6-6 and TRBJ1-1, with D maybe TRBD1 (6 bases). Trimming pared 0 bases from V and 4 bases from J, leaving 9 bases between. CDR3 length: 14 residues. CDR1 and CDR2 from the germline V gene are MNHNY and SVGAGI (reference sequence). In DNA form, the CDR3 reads TGTGCCAGCAGTTACTCAGGGGGGGGCACTGAAGCTTTCTTT. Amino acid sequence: CASSYSGGGTEAFF.

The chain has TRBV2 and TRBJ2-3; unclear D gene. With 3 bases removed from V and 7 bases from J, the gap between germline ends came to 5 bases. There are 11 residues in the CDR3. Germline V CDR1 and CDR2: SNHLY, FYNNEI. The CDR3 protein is CASSELNTQYF. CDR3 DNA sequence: TGTGCCAGCAGTGAGCTAAATACGCAGTATTTT.

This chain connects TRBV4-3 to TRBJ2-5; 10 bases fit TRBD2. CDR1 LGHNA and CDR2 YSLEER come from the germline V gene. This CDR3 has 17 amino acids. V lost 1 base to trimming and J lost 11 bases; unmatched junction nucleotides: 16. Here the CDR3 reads CASSQAWTSGQYNEQYF. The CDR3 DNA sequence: TGCGCCAGCAGCCAAGCCTGGACTAGCGGACAATACAATGAGCAGTACTTC.

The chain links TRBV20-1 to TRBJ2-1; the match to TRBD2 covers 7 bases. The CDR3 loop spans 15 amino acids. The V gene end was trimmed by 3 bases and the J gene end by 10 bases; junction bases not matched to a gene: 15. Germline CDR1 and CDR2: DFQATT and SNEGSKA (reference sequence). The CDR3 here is CSASVVSVGGREQFF. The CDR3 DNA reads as TGCAGTGCTAGTGTCGTTTCCGTGGGGGGGAGGGAGCAGTTCTTC.

CDR3 bases: TGCAGTGCTCAGAACCGGGGGGAGCAGTACTTC. This sequence encodes CSAQNRGEQYF. The chain is built from TRBV20-1 and TRBJ2-7, with D tentatively TRBD2 (6 bases). The CDR3 loop spans 11 amino acids. Germline V gene data show CDR1 as DFQATT and CDR2 as SNEGSKA (reference sequence). Trimming removed 5 bases from V and 7 bases from J, with 12 bases in between.

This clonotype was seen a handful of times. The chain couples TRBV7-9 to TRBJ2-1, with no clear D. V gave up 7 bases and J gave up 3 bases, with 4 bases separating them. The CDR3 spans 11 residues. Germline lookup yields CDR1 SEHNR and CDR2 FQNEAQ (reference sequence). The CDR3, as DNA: TGTGCCAGCACAGACTACAATGAGCAGTTCTTC. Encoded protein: CASTDYNEQFF. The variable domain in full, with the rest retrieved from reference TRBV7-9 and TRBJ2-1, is DTGVSQNPRHKITKRGQNVTFRCDPISEHNRLYWYRQTLGQGPEFLTYFQNEAQLEKSRLLSDRFSAERPKGSFSTLEIQRTEQGDSAMYLCASTDYNEQFFGPGTRLTVL.

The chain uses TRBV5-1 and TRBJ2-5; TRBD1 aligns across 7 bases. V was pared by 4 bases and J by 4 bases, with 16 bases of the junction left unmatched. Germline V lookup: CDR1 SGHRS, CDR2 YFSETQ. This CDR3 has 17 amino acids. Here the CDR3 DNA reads TGCGCCAGCAGCGCCGTGCCCGGGACAGCGGTTAGAGAGACCCAGTACTTC. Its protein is CASSAVPGTAVRETQYF.